Included here is one T cell receptor beta chain sequence, with context. These data belong to a study of cytomegalovirus exposure and HLA in healthy donors. Deletions cut 0 bases from V and 5 bases from J, with 10 bases between. Germline CDR1 is MNHEY and CDR2 is SVGAGI. The length of the CDR3 is 14 residues. The PCR employed 60 Vbeta primers together with 13 Jbeta primers. Only in-frame clones appear in the TCRdb table, and some are missing; sequencing was by immunoSEQ multiplex PCR. The sample includes 100,000 to 150,000 clones, about three quarters of them seen just once. The sequence was obtained from a man aged 35-49 years in good health and CMV-seropositive. This chain connects TRBV6-5 to TRBJ2-5; D is perhaps TRBD1 (6 bases). The sample was PBMCs. CDR3 nucleotide sequence: TGTGCCAGCAGTTACTCGACAGGATTTGAGACCCAGTACTTC. This sequence encodes CASSYSTGFETQYF.